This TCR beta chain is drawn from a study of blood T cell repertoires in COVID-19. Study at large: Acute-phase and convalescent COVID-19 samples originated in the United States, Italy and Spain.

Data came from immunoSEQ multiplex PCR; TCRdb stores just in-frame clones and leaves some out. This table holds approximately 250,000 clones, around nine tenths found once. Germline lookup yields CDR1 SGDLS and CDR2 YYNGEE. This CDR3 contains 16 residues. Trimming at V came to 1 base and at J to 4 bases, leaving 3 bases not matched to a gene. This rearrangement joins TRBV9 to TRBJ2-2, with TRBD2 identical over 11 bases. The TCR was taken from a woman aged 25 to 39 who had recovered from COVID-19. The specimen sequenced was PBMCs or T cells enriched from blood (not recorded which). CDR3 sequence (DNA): TGTGCCAGCAGCGTAAATAGCGGGAGGGGCACCGGGGAGCTGTTTTTT. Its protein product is CASSVNSGRGTGELFF.